This TCR beta chain was sequenced in a study of early T cells in non-severe SARS-CoV-2 infection (dated by TCRdb to about 2021). With regard to the full study: Because TCR sequencing relied on bulk RNA taken from unsorted whole blood, pairing of alpha and beta chains was not possible.

A case-control design nested within a healthcare worker cohort in London, UK, was used, with weekly nasopharyngeal swab PCR tests and blood sampling performed. Healthcare workers were recruited between 23 and 31 March 2020, during the week of the UK lockdown, and were followed weekly for up to roughly 15 weeks. The method was 5' RACE. The listed sequencing device is NextSeq 500. To correct for sequencing error and PCR bias, the TCR library protocol tagged individual cDNA molecules with unique molecular identifiers. Sequencing covered both TCR alpha and beta chains, and within each sample the abundances of alpha and beta sequences were tightly co-correlated. The original methods were these. V gene, J gene and CDR3 annotation of TCR sequences was performed with Decombinator V4. TCRs were defined as expanded if a significant change between any two time points was detected under a Poisson model with p below 0.0001. TCR abundances were normalised to the total number of TCRs sequenced per sample and were expressed as counts per million. TRAV1-2 paired with TRAJ12, TRAJ20 or TRAJ33 defined MAIT TCRs, while TRAV10 paired with TRAJ18 defined iNKT TCRs. VDJdb, accessed 1 November 2021, was searched for CMV, EBV and SARS-CoV-2 annotated TCRs, excluding TCRs annotated for multiple antigens. TCRdb reanalyzed the raw reads on its own, using fastp at Q25 for trimming and MiXCR for clone calling, and kept in-frame beta chains. Every CDR3 protein is listed once, alongside the most common genes and DNA of its rows. The authors' filters were not applied to this entry. The sample has 65,000 to 95,000 distinct CDR3 sequences on record, approximately 16% of them singletons. The top ten constitute roughly 2.7% of the sample.

The CDR3 holds 12 amino acids from the cysteine to the phenylalanine. CDR3 DNA only is kept here, 36 bases in frame from base 1. Study-wide findings and limitations: VDJdb matching was skewed toward anti-spike CD8 responses and likely underestimated virus-specific expansions by missing private and CD4 specificities.

On this clonotype: Its antigen is not yet known. Per-base qualities were not stored, and no clone one base away is much larger.

The origin of this receptor is an adult who was a healthcare worker with PCR-confirmed SARS-CoV-2 infection or an uninfected control (not recorded which). The sequence links TRBV21-1 to TRBJ2-7; TRBD1, the table's D call, was not compared with the DNA. TRBV21-1 is a listed pseudogene. The sequenced sample consisted of whole blood. The CDR3 protein is CASSKGPHEQYF. The DNA reads TGTGCCAGCAGCAAAGGCCCCCACGAGCAGTACTTC.